This T cell receptor (beta chain) came from a study of blood T cell repertoires in COVID-19. Study context: From the United States, Italy and Spain came samples of acute and convalescent COVID-19.

Trimming took 1 base from V and 9 from J, leaving 7 bases between them. Germline CDR1 and CDR2: SNHLY and FYNNEI. The CDR3 contains 12 residues. How the authors handled the data: Estimation of nucleated cell counts relied on the amplification of reference gene primers. Here immunoSEQ multiplex PCR was the method, and the copy in TCRdb shows in-frame clones only, minus some. The V and J calls and the clone size are those of that table, but D and trimming were determined from the DNA. The sample holds 200,000 to 250,000 clones, around four fifths seen once. The chain uses TRBV2 and TRBJ2-1; D is perhaps TRBD1 (5 bases). The sequencing input was peripheral blood. This TCR was sampled from an elderly woman with active or convalescent COVID-19. CDR3 sequence reads: CASSEGGPEQFF. The CDR3 DNA follows: TGTGCCAGCAGTGAAGGGGGCCCTGAGCAGTTCTTC.